The next 31 T cell receptor beta chains were all read from a single sample in a study of shared clonotypes between healthy human individuals. Profiled with immunoSEQ multiplex PCR; TCRdb holds only in-frame clones, not every one. The sample carries around 1.9 million clones, approximately 94% recorded once. Naive CD8 populations comprised CD45RO-negative cells positively selected for CCR7, excluding terminally differentiated effector memory CD45RA+ cells. Sequencing was carried out using naive CD8+ T cells from PBMCs. These receptors were taken from a man between 18 and 29 years old in good health. Some clones in this sample may be carry-over from other donors' samples.

The genes are TRBV15 and TRBJ2-5; 12 bases align to TRBD2. This CDR3 has 15 residues. The germline V gene has CDR1 LNHNV and CDR2 YYDKDF (reference sequence). Unmatched junction bases numbered 2, after V lost 5 bases and J lost 1 base. CDR3 nucleotide sequence: TGTGCCACCAGCCAGGGACTAGCGGGCCAAGAGACCCAGTACTTC. Translating gives CATSQGLAGQETQYF.

As for this clone: Other DNA sequences from this sample encode an identical CDR3 as well. The CDR3 spells CASSLGTGGYTF. The CDR3 nucleotides are TGTGCCAGCAGCTTAGGTACAGGGGGCTACACCTTC. The chain uses TRBV7-9 and TRBJ1-2; perhaps TRBD1 as D (6 bases). Germline CDR1 is SEHNR and CDR2 is FQNEAQ (reference sequence). The CDR3 covers 12 residues. The ends were cut back, 1 base at V and 8 bases at J, with 8 bases in the middle.

Turning to this clone: One junction end disagrees with the germline gene, perhaps due to a read error. The V gene is TRBV10-2, the J gene TRBJ2-1; no reliable D call. Germline CDR1 is WSHSY and CDR2 is SAAADI. The length of the CDR3 is 14 residues. The CDR3 DNA reads as TGCGCCAGCAGGGAGTTCGATAGAAACAATGAGCAGTTCTTC. It yields the protein CASREFDRNNEQFF.

The chain combines TRBV4-3 with TRBJ2-3, with 7 bases matching TRBD2. Germline V CDR1 and CDR2: LGHNA, YSLEER. Losses at the gene ends were 3 bases for V and 2 bases for J; bases not matched to a gene: 8. The CDR3 extends over 16 amino acids. The CDR3 sequence: CASSQRLTSPTDTQYF. The DNA for the CDR3 is TGCGCCAGCAGCCAGCGATTGACTAGCCCCACAGATACGCAGTATTTT.

The chain is built from TRBV27 and TRBJ2-1; perhaps TRBD1 as D (6 bases). The CDR3 loop spans 15 amino acids. The V end lost 5 bases, the J end lost 3 bases, and 14 bases lay between the germline ends. Per the germline V gene, CDR1 is MNHEY and CDR2 is SMNVEV (reference sequence). As DNA, the CDR3 is TGTGCCAGCAGTCTCGGGACACTGATCTACAATGAGCAGTTCTTC. The encoded protein is CASSLGTLIYNEQFF.

The chain joins TRBV6-5 to TRBJ1-5; TRBD1 is a possible D gene (6 bases). The CDR3 covers 16 residues. In germline, CDR1 is MNHEY, CDR2 SVGAGI. V lost 2 bases to trimming and J lost 0 bases, with 11 bases between them. The CDR3 loop is CASSYPRTDSNQPQHF. In DNA form, the CDR3 reads TGTGCCAGCAGTTACCCGCGGACAGATAGCAATCAGCCCCAGCATTTT.

This clone was detected a few times. The CDR3 region is CASSDHNRVNTEAFF. CDR3 bases: TGTGCCAGCAGTGACCATAACAGGGTGAACACTGAAGCTTTCTTT. J is TRBJ1-1 and V is TRBV6-1, with TRBD1 as a possible D gene (6 bases). Germline V lookup: CDR1 MNHNS, CDR2 SASEGT. The V end was cut by 3 bases, the J end by 0 bases, with 11 bases between. CDR3 length: 15 amino acids.

V is TRBV29-1 and J is TRBJ2-7, with a tentative D call TRBD1 (8 bases). Germline CDR1 and CDR2: SQVTM and ANQGSEA. This CDR3 has 13 residues. V was cut by 7 bases and J by 6 bases, with 19 bases left in between. The CDR3: CSADGQGGGEQYF. The DNA of the CDR3 is TGCAGCGCCGATGGACAGGGAGGGGGCGAGCAGTACTTC.

Remarks on this clone: In the same sample, other DNA sequences code for this CDR3. The chain is built from TRBV2 and TRBJ1-1; D is unclear. Germline V gene data show CDR1 as SNHLY and CDR2 as FYNNEI. V was cut by 1 base and J by 1 base, with 7 bases left in between. CDR3 length: 14 residues. DNA for the CDR3: TGTGCCAGCAGTGAAGGTCGGCGGAACACTGAAGCTTTCTTT. Protein product: CASSEGRRNTEAFF.

As concerns this clone: Other DNA sequences in this sample translate to the same CDR3. CDR3 amino acids: CASSPGGAEAFF. The CDR3 bases are TGCGCCAGCAGCCCGGGAGGGGCAGAAGCTTTCTTT. The chain joins TRBV5-1 to TRBJ1-1, with D perhaps TRBD1 (5 bases). V was clipped by 4 bases and J by 8 bases, with 12 bases between them. This CDR3 has 12 residues. Germline V gene sequence: CDR1 SGHRS, CDR2 YFSETQ.

For the CDR3, the DNA is TGTGCCAGCAGCCTGGACAGCTATGGCTACACCTTC. Residues: CASSLDSYGYTF. The chain carries TRBV7-3 and TRBJ1-2; perhaps TRBD1 as D (6 bases). This CDR3 spans 12 amino acids. Trimming left V 5 bases short and J 4 bases short, with 8 bases between. Germline V gene data show CDR1 as SGHTA and CDR2 as FQGTGA.

This chain uses TRBV2 with TRBJ1-2; TRBD1 matches at 9 bases. The CDR3 sequence is 16 residues long. CDR1 is SNHLY and CDR2 is FYNNEI in the germline V gene. V gave up 3 bases and J gave up 1 base; unmatched junction bases: 6. CDR3 DNA sequence: TGTGCCAGCAGTGATTTAGGGGGACAGGGTAACTATGGCTACACCTTC. This sequence encodes CASSDLGGQGNYGYTF.

In this sample, this clone turned up once. This chain joins TRBV12-5 and TRBJ2-7; 9 nucleotides align to TRBD2. The CDR3 runs 16 residues. From germline, CDR1 is LGHNT and CDR2 FRNRAP. J lost 4 bases, V lost 2 bases, and 9 bases had no gene match. CDR3 nucleotides: TGTGCTAGTGGTTTGCCAGACCGGACTAGCGTTTACGAGCAGTACTTC. It encodes CASGLPDRTSVYEQYF. Looking up the rest from reference TRBV12-5 and TRBJ2-7 gives the full variable domain: DARVTQTPRHKVTEMGQEVTMRCQPILGHNTVFWYRQTMMQGLELLAYFRNRAPLDDSGMPKDRFSAEMPDATLATLKIQPSEPRDSAVYFCASGLPDRTSVYEQYFGPGTRLTVT.

In the case of this clone: In the same sample, other DNA sequences code for this CDR3. V gene TRBV15 combines with J gene TRBJ1-1; D not certain. The CDR3 runs to 13 residues. V was trimmed by 5 bases and J by 1 base, leaving 8 bases between them. Germline-derived CDR1 and CDR2 are LNHNV and YYDKDF (reference sequence). The CDR3 coding sequence is TGTGCCACCAGCCCCGACGGGAACACTGAAGCTTTCTTT. This gives the protein CATSPDGNTEAFF.

This rearrangement joins TRBV19 to TRBJ1-1, with D unresolved. The CDR3 has 13 amino acids. V was clipped by 1 base and J by 10 bases, with 13 bases between them. The V gene's germline CDR1 is LNHDA and CDR2 SQIVND (reference sequence). In DNA form, the CDR3 reads TGTGCCAGTAGTATAGTCCCGGGAAGGCGAGCTTTCTTT. Residues: CASSIVPGRRAFF.

This chain connects TRBV29-1 to TRBJ2-1; D ambiguous. CDR3 length equals 12 residues. Germline CDR1 reads SQVTM; CDR2 reads ANQGSEA. V lost 5 bases and J lost 4, with 9 bases in between. The CDR3 sequence is CSVFSEYNEQFF. The CDR3 DNA reads TGCAGCGTTTTTTCTGAATACAATGAGCAGTTCTTC.

With regard to this clone: At the DNA level, this CDR3 is encoded by other sequences in the same sample as well. The rearrangement links TRBV6-6 to TRBJ2-7, with no clear D. The CDR3 covers 12 residues. The V gene lost 3 bases and the J gene lost 4 bases, with 7 bases spanning the gap. Germline V CDR1 and CDR2: MNHNY, SVGAGI (reference sequence). CDR3 nucleotides: TGTGCCAGCAGTTATGGCCCGTACGAGCAGTACTTC. Amino acids: CASSYGPYEQYF.

This clone is a singleton in its sample. Other DNA sequences from this sample encode an identical CDR3 as well. This chain joins TRBV6-1 and TRBJ2-1; D remains unclear. The CDR3 has 13 residues. Trimming pared 2 bases from V and 3 bases from J, leaving 5 bases between. Germline V lookup: CDR1 MNHNS, CDR2 SASEGT. The DNA of the CDR3 is TGTGCCAGCAGTGAAAACAGCTACAATGAGCAGTTCTTC. It codes for CASSENSYNEQFF.

The chain employs TRBV27 and TRBJ1-5; no clear D gene. The V gene's germline CDR1 is MNHEY and CDR2 SMNVEV (reference sequence). V dropped 7 bases and J dropped 4 bases, with 8 bases sitting between them. The CDR3 is 12 residues long. For the CDR3, the DNA is TGTGCCAGCAAGACTGGTAATCAGCCCCAGCATTTT. It specifies CASKTGNQPQHF.

The chain uses TRBV15 and TRBJ2-5; D unclear. The J call may be mistaken, given a closer DNA end match to TRBJ2-7. Per germline, CDR1 LNHNV and CDR2 YYDKDF (reference sequence). This CDR3 region has 13 residues. The CDR3 region has the DNA TGTGCCACCAGCAGAAGTCCGGGCGCCGAGCAGTACTTC. It encodes CATSRSPGAEQYF.

The chain couples TRBV28 to TRBJ1-2; tentatively, D is TRBD1 (5 bases). Trimming removed 7 bases at V and 4 bases at J, with 16 bases between. Germline-derived CDR1 and CDR2 are MDHEN and SYDVKM. This CDR3 comprises 14 residues. The CDR3 DNA reads TGTGCCAGCAACCCAGGGATGTTCTCCTATGGCTACACCTTC. Its protein product is CASNPGMFSYGYTF.

The rearrangement links TRBV2 to TRBJ2-7; TRBD2 aligns across 10 bases. This CDR3 has 15 residues. V lost 2 bases, J lost 5 bases, and 6 bases stayed unmatched. The germline V gene encodes CDR1 SNHLY and CDR2 FYNNEI. The CDR3 DNA reads TGTGCCAGCAGTGAACGTAGCGGGAGGTGGGACGAGCAGTACTTC. It encodes CASSERSGRWDEQYF.

The chain carries TRBV5-1 and TRBJ2-7, with 9 bases that match TRBD2. The CDR3 runs to 15 residues. From germline, CDR1 is SGHRS and CDR2 YFSETQ. V dropped 4 bases and J dropped 2; count of bases not matched to a gene: 7. For the CDR3, the DNA is TGCGCCAGCAGCAAGACTAGCGGACCTACCTACGAGCAGTACTTC. This gives the protein CASSKTSGPTYEQYF. Variable domain in full (rest from reference TRBV5-1 and TRBJ2-7): KAGVTQTPRYLIKTRGQQVTLSCSPISGHRSVSWYQQTPGQGLQFLFEYFSETQRNKGNFPGRFSGRQFSNSRSEMNVSTLELGDSALYLCASSKTSGPTYEQYFGPGTRLTVT.

The V and J genes are TRBV7-9 and TRBJ1-2, with 7 bases matching TRBD1. In germline, CDR1 is SEHNR, CDR2 FQNEAQ (reference sequence). The ends lost 3 bases at V and 0 bases at J; junction bases unmatched: 4. This CDR3 is built from 15 residues. The CDR3 here is CASSFRQGPNYGYTF. CDR3 nucleotide sequence: TGTGCCAGCAGCTTTCGACAGGGACCTAACTATGGCTACACCTTC.

V gene TRBV9 combines with J gene TRBJ2-5; 8 bases are a match to TRBD1. Per germline, CDR1 SGDLS and CDR2 YYNGEE. V was clipped by 3 bases and J by 4 bases; unmatched bases: 5. The CDR3 has 14 residues. The CDR3 region is CASSGRQGLETQYF. For the CDR3, the DNA is TGTGCCAGCAGCGGACGACAGGGGCTAGAGACCCAGTACTTC.

Only one count was recorded for this clone. The chain carries TRBV4-1 and TRBJ2-1; 15 positions match TRBD2. Trimming at V came to 4 bases and at J to 6 bases, leaving 10 bases not matched to a gene. The CDR3 is 18 residues long. Per the germline V gene, CDR1 is MGHRA and CDR2 is YSYEKL. CDR3 region: CASSPLGLAGGPSNEQFF. The CDR3 nucleotides are TGCGCCAGCAGCCCACTAGGACTAGCGGGAGGGCCAAGCAATGAGCAGTTCTTC.

The chain combines TRBV28 with TRBJ2-3, with D perhaps matching TRBD2 (5 bases). The CDR3 is 13 residues long. Germline-derived CDR1 and CDR2 are MDHEN and SYDVKM. Trimming removed 8 bases at V and 5 bases at J, with 14 bases between. CDR3 in amino acids: CASAPAGKDTQYF. CDR3 bases: TGTGCCAGCGCCCCCGCGGGTAAAGATACGCAGTATTTT.

A note on this clone: The same CDR3 can be traced to other DNA sequences in this sample. The V gene is TRBV28, the J gene TRBJ2-2; D remains unclear. Germline lookup yields CDR1 MDHEN and CDR2 SYDVKM. CDR3 length: 11 residues. Trimming stripped 5 bases from V and 5 bases from J, with 3 bases between. The CDR3 nucleotides are TGTGCCAGCAGTAGAACCGGGGAGCTGTTTTTT. Protein product: CASSRTGELFF.

The chain recombines TRBV5-1 with TRBJ2-7; D possibly uses TRBD1 or TRBD2 (5 bases each). Between the trimmed V and J ends, which lost 2 bases and 3 bases, there was a span of 9 bases. The CDR3 totals 13 residues. Germline V gives CDR1 SGHRS, CDR2 YFSETQ. CDR3 in DNA: TGCGCCAGCAGCTTCAAGAGGGGCTACGAGCAGTACTTC. Amino acids: CASSFKRGYEQYF.

This clone was seen a few times. This rearrangement joins TRBV29-1 to TRBJ1-1; the D is unclear. Germline V gives CDR1 SQVTM, CDR2 ANQGSEA. The CDR3 loop spans 10 amino acids. Trimming removed 4 bases from V and 7 bases from J, with 7 bases in between. This CDR3 is CSVGQFEAFF. DNA of the CDR3: TGCAGCGTTGGACAATTTGAAGCTTTCTTT.

V is TRBV5-6 and J is TRBJ1-1; D unresolved. The CDR3 length is 14 residues. Germline V gene lookup returns CDR1 SGHDT and CDR2 YYEEEE. V lost 0 bases and J 1 base, leaving 7 bases between the germline ends. Here the CDR3 reads CASSLARSNTEAFF. The CDR3 DNA is TGTGCCAGCAGCTTGGCCCGATCGAACACTGAAGCTTTCTTT.